These 24 T cell receptor beta chains originate from one sample sequenced in a study of long-term antiretroviral therapy in people with HIV. Survey-level immunoSEQ v3.0 assays were run. Data came from immunoSEQ multiplex PCR; TCRdb stores just in-frame clones and leaves some out. Of 25,000 or so clones in the sample, 88% were seen once. Here the sequenced sample was unsorted PBMCs, taken 0.5 years after starting antiretroviral therapy. All receptors come from a woman under 30 with HIV.

The chain joins TRBV7-3 to TRBJ2-6; D is ambiguous. There are 15 residues in the CDR3. V was pared by 6 bases and J by 2 bases, with 11 bases between. CDR1 is SGHTA, CDR2 FQGTGA, per germline. The CDR3 here is CASSPGAAGANVLTF. The CDR3 coding sequence is TGTGCCAGCAGTCCGGGCGCGGCTGGGGCCAACGTCCTGACTTTC.

This chain links TRBV11-2 with TRBJ2-3; no clear D gene. Between the trimmed V and J ends, which lost 1 base and 0 bases, there was a span of 5 bases. The V gene's germline CDR1 is SGHAT and CDR2 FQNNGV. This CDR3 is built from 14 residues. This CDR3 is CASSLAVSTDTQYF. The CDR3 region has the DNA TGTGCCAGCAGCTTAGCGGTTAGCACAGATACGCAGTATTTT.

The chain links TRBV4-3 to TRBJ1-6; 9 positions match TRBD1. V shed 4 bases, J shed 7 bases, and the junction held 2 bases outside the gene matches. The CDR3 runs 14 residues. The germline V gene encodes CDR1 LGHNA and CDR2 YSLEER. The CDR3 nucleotides read TGCGCCAGCAGCCGCGGGACAGGGAATTCACCCCTCCACTTT. As protein: CASSRGTGNSPLHF.

The chain employs TRBV28 and TRBJ2-2; 7 bases are shared with TRBD1. Losses at the gene ends were 7 bases for V and 4 bases for J; bases not matched to a gene: 12. There are 16 residues in the CDR3. Germline CDR1 reads MDHEN; CDR2 reads SYDVKM. The CDR3 sequence is CASIYRGPSTTGELFF. The CDR3 DNA sequence: TGTGCCAGCATTTACAGGGGCCCCTCGACCACCGGGGAGCTGTTTTTT.

The chain recombines TRBV6-5 with TRBJ2-7, with a weak D call TRBD2 (6 bases). Trimming cost V 5 bases and J 7 bases, with 15 bases left between them. Germline-derived CDR1 and CDR2 are MNHEY and SVGAGI. This CDR3 comprises 13 residues. CDR3 amino acids: CASSRPLGREQYF. DNA for the CDR3: TGTGCCAGCAGTCGCCCCCTAGGGAGGGAGCAGTACTTC.

The chain carries TRBV19 and TRBJ1-1, with D hard to call. Germline CDR1 LNHDA, CDR2 SQIVND (reference sequence). Trimming removed 4 bases from V and 5 bases from J, with 14 bases in between. The CDR3 is made up of 14 amino acids. Here the CDR3 DNA reads TGTGCCAGTAGTACGGCACTCCAAGGGACTGAAGCTTTCTTT. This translates into CASSTALQGTEAFF.

V is TRBV2 and J is TRBJ2-7; 8 bases are shared with TRBD2. J lost 5 bases, V lost 6 bases, and 6 bases had no gene match. The CDR3 spans 13 residues. CDR1 is SNHLY and CDR2 is FYNNEI in the germline V gene. CDR3 DNA: TGTGCCAGCAGCCTCGGGGGGGCGGACGAGCAGTACTTC. Translation: CASSLGGADEQYF.

The chain combines TRBV11-2 with TRBJ2-1; either TRBD1 or TRBD2 may fit D (5 bases each). From germline, CDR1 is SGHAT and CDR2 FQNNGV. The CDR3 runs to 15 residues. V gave up 2 bases and J gave up 8 bases, with 16 bases separating them. CDR3 sequence: CASSLWDREVDEQFF. CDR3 sequence (DNA): TGTGCCAGCAGCTTATGGGACCGCGAGGTGGATGAGCAGTTCTTC. The complete variable domain, with remaining parts taken from reference TRBV11-2 and TRBJ2-1, reads EAGVAQSPRYKIIEKRQSVAFWCNPISGHATLYWYQQILGQGPKLLIQFQNNGVVDDSQLPKDRFSAERLKGVDSTLKIQPAKLEDSAVYLCASSLWDREVDEQFFGPGTRLTVL.

CDR3 bases: TGCGCCAGCAGTCAATCGTTCAGGGGACAAGAGACCCAGTACTTC. This sequence encodes CASSQSFRGQETQYF. The genes are TRBV23-1 and TRBJ2-5, with TRBD1 as a possible D gene (6 bases). TRBV23-1 carries the ORF label, with uncertain function. This CDR3 is built from 15 residues. With 0 bases removed from V and 2 bases from J, the gap between germline ends came to 10 bases.

J is TRBJ1-5 and V is TRBV28, with D possibly TRBD1 on 6 matching bases. The CDR3 is 15 amino acids. Germline CDR1 MDHEN, CDR2 SYDVKM. V lost 5 bases and J lost 5, with 16 bases in between. The CDR3 reads CASSLNAGGDQPQHF. The CDR3 DNA reads as TGTGCCAGCAGTCTTAACGCGGGGGGCGATCAGCCCCAGCATTTT.

The genes are TRBV7-9 and TRBJ1-1; D gene unclear. The CDR3 is 15 residues long. Per germline, CDR1 SEHNR and CDR2 FQNEAQ (reference sequence). Between the trimmed V and J ends, which lost 5 bases and 6 bases, there was a span of 19 bases. In DNA, the CDR3 is TGTGCCAGCAGCCCCGGCGGTCAGAGGTCAGCTGAAGCTTTCTTT. Protein: CASSPGGQRSAEAFF. Combining the CDR3 with reference TRBV7-9 and TRBJ1-1 gives the whole variable domain DTGVSQNPRHKITKRGQNVTFRCDPISEHNRLYWYRQTLGQGPEFLTYFQNEAQLEKSRLLSDRFSAERPKGSFSTLEIQRTEQGDSAMYLCASSPGGQRSAEAFFGQGTRLTVV.

The chain is built from TRBV2 and TRBJ2-7, with 10 bases aligning to TRBD2. This CDR3 spans 13 amino acids. Germline trimming cut 8 bases from V and 5 bases from J; bases unmatched to any gene: 6. The germline V gene encodes CDR1 SNHLY and CDR2 FYNNEI. Here the CDR3 DNA reads TGTGCCAGCGAGCGGGAGGGCCTCCACGAGCAGTACTTC. Translation: CASEREGLHEQYF.

The chain combines TRBV13 with TRBJ2-1, with TRBD1 matching 8 bases. Germline values: CDR1 PRHDT, CDR2 FYEKMQ (reference sequence). V shed 3 bases, J shed 5 bases, and the junction held 9 bases outside the gene matches. The CDR3 extends over 16 amino acids. The CDR3 reads CASSFDRDRIHNEQFF. The CDR3 coding sequence is TGTGCCAGCAGCTTCGACCGGGACAGGATCCACAATGAGCAGTTCTTC.

The chain joins TRBV18 to TRBJ2-7, with D unclear. CDR3 size: 14 residues. The V gene lost 3 bases and the J gene lost 2 bases, with 11 bases spanning the gap. Germline V CDR1 and CDR2: KGHSH, LQKENI. The CDR3 DNA follows: TGTGCCAGCTCACCTACATACTACCCCTACGAGCAGTACTTC. It codes for CASSPTYYPYEQYF.

This chain links TRBV7-8 with TRBJ1-1; no firm D call. The V end lost 1 base, the J end lost 3 bases, and 9 bases lay between the germline ends. Per germline, CDR1 SGHVS and CDR2 FQNEAQ. The CDR3 runs 14 residues. CDR3 sequence (DNA): TGTGCCAGCAGCTTAGAAGCAGGAGACACTGAAGCTTTCTTT. It specifies CASSLEAGDTEAFF.

The chain has TRBV2 and TRBJ2-7; D ambiguous. The V gene lost 6 bases and the J gene lost 3 bases, with 3 bases spanning the gap. This CDR3 is 10 amino acids long. The germline V gene encodes CDR1 SNHLY and CDR2 FYNNEI. Here the CDR3 reads CASRGYEQYF. The CDR3 nucleotides are TGTGCCAGCAGGGGCTACGAGCAGTACTTC.

The sample holds one count of this clone. The junction differs from germline at one of its ends, possibly a read error. This chain uses TRBV11-2 with TRBJ2-1; tentative D call: TRBD2 (5 bases). CDR1 and CDR2 from the germline V gene are SGHAT and FQNNGV. The CDR3 is made up of 11 amino acids. CDR3 DNA: TGTGCCAGCAGCCAGAACGGGATTGGGGTCTTC. Translating gives CASSQNGIGVF.

This chain links TRBV7-3 with TRBJ1-2, with D tentatively TRBD1 (6 bases). Germline assignment: CDR1 SGHTA and CDR2 FQGTGA. This CDR3 comprises 12 residues. Trimming took off 5 bases at V and 8 bases at J, with 12 bases between the two ends. The CDR3: CASSRRGRGYTF. CDR3 sequence (DNA): TGTGCCAGCAGCCGCAGGGGTCGGGGCTACACCTTC.

This chain uses TRBV19 with TRBJ1-1, with 7 nucleotides matching TRBD1. V shed 3 bases, J shed 2 bases, and the junction held 3 bases outside the gene matches. This CDR3 is 14 amino acids long. Germline CDR1 reads LNHDA; CDR2 reads SQIVND (reference sequence). The CDR3 DNA sequence: TGTGCCAGTAGTATTGACAGGGCAAACACTGAAGCTTTCTTT. Its protein product is CASSIDRANTEAFF.

The chain combines TRBV4-1 with TRBJ1-2, with D unresolved. CDR3 length: 14 amino acids. V lost 0 bases and J lost 2, with 7 bases in between. Germline V gene lookup returns CDR1 MGHRA and CDR2 YSYEKL. The CDR3 here is CASSQDPVNYGYTF. DNA for the CDR3: TGCGCCAGCAGCCAAGATCCCGTGAACTATGGCTACACCTTC.

The chain is built from TRBV15 and TRBJ2-7; D might be TRBD2 (5 bases). This CDR3 comprises 15 residues. V lost 6 bases to trimming and J lost 0 bases, with 15 bases between them. The germline gives CDR1 LNHNV, CDR2 YYDKDF (reference sequence). CDR3 sequence: CATRDTERISYEQYF. As DNA, the CDR3 is TGTGCCACCAGGGATACGGAGCGGATCTCCTACGAGCAGTACTTC.

The chain couples TRBV9 to TRBJ2-1; 10 bases align to TRBD1. The CDR3 contains 17 residues. After removal of 4 bases from V and 0 bases from J, the junction contained 7 bases not matched to a gene. Germline-derived CDR1 and CDR2 are SGDLS and YYNGEE. The CDR3: CASSTPRTGGSYNEQFF. The CDR3 DNA reads as TGTGCCAGCAGCACTCCGCGGACAGGGGGCTCCTACAATGAGCAGTTCTTC. The full variable domain, completed using reference TRBV9 and TRBJ2-1, is DSGVTQTPKHLITATGQRVTLRCSPRSGDLSVYWYQQSLDQGLQFLIQYYNGEERAKGNILERFSAQQFPDLHSELNLSSLELGDSALYFCASSTPRTGGSYNEQFFGPGTRLTVL.

The rearrangement links TRBV13 to TRBJ2-7; 9 bases map to TRBD2. The CDR3 extends over 15 amino acids. Trimming at V came to 5 bases and at J to 5 bases, leaving 10 bases not matched to a gene. Germline V CDR1 and CDR2: PRHDT, FYEKMQ (reference sequence). The CDR3 sequence is CASSLSGSFNDEQYF. The CDR3 coding sequence is TGTGCCAGCAGCCTTAGCGGGAGTTTCAATGACGAGCAGTACTTC.

V is TRBV21-1 and J is TRBJ2-3; TRBD2, the table's D call, was not compared with the DNA. TRBV21-1 is annotated as a pseudogene. The CDR3 has 19 residues. CDR3 DNA sequence: TGTGCCAGCATCAGCCGGGGGACTAGCGGGGGTACTAGCACAGATACGCAGTATTTT. Translated, it gives CASISRGTSGGTSTDTQYF.